Listed here are 13 T cell receptor beta chains from one sample, sequenced in a study of blood T cell repertoires in COVID-19. The repertoire was sequenced with immunoSEQ multiplex PCR; TCRdb's copy has only in-frame clones and lacks some. The table records around 130,000 clones, approximately 80% of them present only once. The sample comprised peripheral blood. These TCRs come from a human donor in a cohort sampled during active COVID-19.

CDR3 protein: CASSLAPGGVYGYTF. Here the CDR3 DNA reads TGTGCCAGCAGCTTAGCGCCAGGGGGAGTCTATGGCTACACCTTC. V gene TRBV7-8 combines with J gene TRBJ1-2, with 7 bases aligning to TRBD1. Germline-derived CDR1 and CDR2 are SGHVS and FQNEAQ. CDR3 size: 15 residues. Trimming took 0 bases from V and 4 from J; bases not matched to a gene: 5.

The chain links TRBV29-1 to TRBJ2-7; TRBD1 is a possible D gene (5 bases). This CDR3 is built from 12 residues. V was shortened by 6 bases and J by 0 bases, with 9 bases between the two germline ends. Germline V gene lookup returns CDR1 SQVTM and CDR2 ANQGSEA. The CDR3 spells CSVETDSYEQYF. CDR3 nucleotide sequence: TGCAGCGTAGAGACAGACTCCTACGAGCAGTACTTC.

This clone is a singleton in its sample. The chain carries TRBV28 and TRBJ1-2; 7 nucleotides line up with TRBD1. CDR1 is MDHEN, CDR2 SYDVKM, per germline. Trimming at V came to 4 bases and at J to 8 bases, leaving 7 bases not matched to a gene. The CDR3 sequence is 13 residues long. The CDR3 nucleotides are TGTGCCAGCAGTTCAAGAGGGGGCGGGGGCTACACCTTC. It encodes CASSSRGGGGYTF.

The CDR3 DNA sequence: TGCGCCAGCAGCCCTACCTGGACTAGCGGGAGTGGGTCCGGGGAGCTGTTTTTT. Translation: CASSPTWTSGSGSGELFF. The V and J genes are TRBV5-1 and TRBJ2-2; TRBD2 agrees at 13 bases. The CDR3 is 18 residues long. J gave up 6 bases and V 4 bases, and 12 bases lay outside the gene matches. Germline V gene sequence: CDR1 SGHRS, CDR2 YFSETQ.

The gene calls are TRBV5-1 and TRBJ2-7; 9 bases match TRBD1. V shed 4 bases, J shed 1 base, and the junction held 6 bases outside the gene matches. This CDR3 has 15 residues. Looked up from germline, CDR1 is SGHRS and CDR2 is YFSETQ. CDR3 sequence reads: CASSPAGTGSYEQYF. The CDR3 nucleotides read TGCGCCAGCAGCCCGGCCGGGACAGGGTCCTACGAGCAGTACTTC.

The chain combines TRBV7-6 with TRBJ2-3; 10 positions agree with TRBD2. The CDR3 contains 20 residues. The trim removed 3 bases at V and 1 base at J, leaving 16 bases unmatched. Germline-derived CDR1 and CDR2 are SGHVS and FNYEAQ. The CDR3: CASSFPGLAPRDGGTDTQYF. For the CDR3, the DNA is TGTGCCAGCAGCTTTCCGGGACTAGCGCCACGGGACGGGGGCACAGATACGCAGTATTTT.

The chain combines TRBV7-6 with TRBJ2-7, with D possibly TRBD1 on 5 matching bases. V lost 1 base and J 3 bases, leaving 7 bases between the germline ends. The length of the CDR3 is 13 residues. Germline lookup yields CDR1 SGHVS and CDR2 FNYEAQ. CDR3: CASSLEDNYEQYF. The DNA of the CDR3 is TGTGCCAGCAGCTTAGAGGACAACTACGAGCAGTACTTC.

The chain uses TRBV28 and TRBJ2-7, with 9 positions matching TRBD1. CDR1 and CDR2 (germline): MDHEN, SYDVKM. The CDR3 loop spans 15 amino acids. V gave up 4 bases and J gave up 7 bases; unmatched junction bases: 11. The CDR3 DNA reads TGTGCCAGCAGTTCATCCGGGACAGGGACAGAGGAGCAGTACTTC. Amino acid sequence: CASSSSGTGTEEQYF.

The V gene is TRBV5-5, the J gene TRBJ1-1, with D unresolved. Trimming took 0 bases from V and 1 from J, leaving 10 bases between them. This CDR3 contains 15 residues. Per germline, CDR1 SGHKS and CDR2 YYEKEE (reference sequence). The CDR3 here is CASSLAGSPNTEAFF. DNA of the CDR3: TGTGCCAGCAGCTTGGCGGGGAGTCCGAACACTGAAGCTTTCTTT. The full variable domain, completed using reference TRBV5-5 and TRBJ1-1, is DAGVTQSPTHLIKTRGQQVTLRCSPISGHKSVSWYQQVLGQGPQFIFQYYEKEERGRGNFPDRFSARQFPNYSSELNVNALLLGDSALYLCASSLAGSPNTEAFFGQGTRLTVV.

The CDR3 protein is CASSQGGSGGIYEQYF. The CDR3 region has the DNA TGCGCCAGCAGCCAAGGAGGCTCAGGGGGAATCTACGAGCAGTACTTC. The rearrangement joins TRBV4-1 to TRBJ2-7, with TRBD1 identical over 7 bases. J lost 3 bases, V lost 1 base, and 9 bases had no gene match. Germline V gene sequence: CDR1 MGHRA, CDR2 YSYEKL. This CDR3 comprises 16 residues.

The V and J genes are TRBV11-3 and TRBJ2-7; 12 positions match TRBD2. CDR1 and CDR2 (germline): SGHNT, YENEEA. The V and J ends lost 5 bases and 6 bases, in that order; junction bases with no gene match: 8. The CDR3 is made up of 15 amino acids. CDR3 loop: CASSPSWTSGVEQYF. The CDR3 bases are TGTGCCAGCAGCCCATCATGGACTAGCGGGGTCGAGCAGTACTTC.

The V gene is TRBV9, the J gene TRBJ2-4, with TRBD1 as a possible D gene (5 bases). CDR1 and CDR2 (germline): SGDLS, YYNGEE. There are 14 residues in the CDR3. The V end lost 3 bases, the J end lost 3 bases, and 10 bases lay between the germline ends. The DNA of the CDR3 is TGTGCCAGCAGCGGTAGGGGTGGCAAAAACATTCAGTACTTC. Translating it yields CASSGRGGKNIQYF. Using reference TRBV9 and TRBJ2-4 for the parts outside the CDR3, the full variable domain is DSGVTQTPKHLITATGQRVTLRCSPRSGDLSVYWYQQSLDQGLQFLIQYYNGEERAKGNILERFSAQQFPDLHSELNLSSLELGDSALYFCASSGRGGKNIQYFGAGTRLSVL.

The chain joins TRBV11-2 to TRBJ2-1; D possibly corresponds to TRBD2 (6 bases). The CDR3 consists of 15 residues. Trimming left V 1 base short and J 3 bases short, with 10 bases between. Germline V gene sequence: CDR1 SGHAT, CDR2 FQNNGV. CDR3 sequence (DNA): TGTGCCAGCAGCTTAGGTGGGGGGAACTACAATGAGCAGTTCTTC. It is translated as CASSLGGGNYNEQFF.